The clone carrying this T cell receptor (beta chain) was seen at least ten times. Its specificity is not known. The V gene lost 6 bases and the J gene lost 5 bases, with 11 bases spanning the gap. This CDR3 is built from 14 residues. These data originate in a study of molecular identifiers for immune sequencing clone quantification. Study context: With replicates, the RNA of around 20,000 or 99,000 naive CD8 cells was split five ways and four were sequenced. Study-level points and caveats: Shared barcodes on identical TCR molecules could underestimate the sizes of highly expanded clones. In naive cells, clones above 20 RNA copies held under 1% of molecules, whereas in effector cells they held over 98%.

TCRdb passed the PCR reads through MiXCR, listing each CDR3 protein once. The repertoire includes about 35,000 distinct CDR3 sequences, about a fifth of them detected once, and approximately 6.7% sits in the top ten. The authors gated naive CD8 T cells as CD8+CD4-CCR7+CD45RA+ for sorting. The V call is TRBV12-3 or TRBV12-4, the J call TRBJ1-6, with D possibly TRBD1 on 5 matching bases. The TCR sequence derives from a human donor in good health. Some libraries in this study had Jurkat cell RNA spiked in. The sequencing sample was made of naive CD8+ T cells from blood, with Jurkat cell RNA spiked in. Subset of the sample: FACS-sorted CD8+CD4-CCR7+CD45RA+ naive T cells. The chain's CDR3 is CASRGTANNSPLHF. The CDR3 DNA sequence: TGTGCCAGCAGGGGGACGGCAAATAATTCACCCCTCCACTTT.